The 23 T cell receptor beta chains below come from one sample, sequenced in a study of immune cell composition in non-small cell lung cancer (dated by TCRdb to the late 2010s). The method behind the library was the immunoSEQ multiplex PCR assay. The source is immuneACCESS, and TCRdb retained only in-frame sequences with V and J called. Part of the clones is not carried over; for the studies checked, unresolved V genes explain less than half of this, and the remainder is unexplained. The sample table contains 2,000 to 2,500 clones; only one count was recorded for under 85% of them. The ten most abundant clones make up under 15% of the sample. The sample comprised lung tumor tissue. The receptors were sampled from a human donor with non-small cell lung cancer.

V usage is TRBV18 and J usage is TRBJ1-2, with 7 nucleotides matching TRBD1. This CDR3 contains 14 residues. Looked up from germline, CDR1 is KGHSH and CDR2 is LQKENI. V dropped 3 bases and J dropped 4; count of bases not matched to a gene: 5. The CDR3 coding sequence is TGTGCCAGCTCACCTGAGGGGGCGGGCTATGGCTACACCTTC. It is translated as CASSPEGAGYGYTF.

The chain combines TRBV21-1 with TRBJ2-3; TRBD2 was called by the table and not checked on the DNA. TRBV21-1 is a pseudogene locus. There are 12 residues in the CDR3. CDR3 sequence (DNA): TGTGCCAGCAGCCGGACTTCAGATACGCAGTATTTT. Translating it yields CASSRTSDTQYF.

The chain links TRBV4-3 to TRBJ2-2; 9 nucleotides align to TRBD1. The CDR3 sequence is 15 residues long. The V and J ends lost 3 bases and 1 base, in that order; junction bases with no gene match: 0. CDR1 is LGHNA and CDR2 is YSLEER in the germline V gene. The CDR3 bases are TGCGCCAGCAGCCAGACAGGGGGGAACACCGGGGAGCTGTTTTTT. Translating it yields CASSQTGGNTGELFF.

The chain links TRBV5-1 to TRBJ2-5, with 8 positions matching TRBD1. The germline CDR1 and CDR2 sequences are SGHRS and YFSETQ. V shed 0 bases, J shed 5 bases, and the junction held 9 bases outside the gene matches. The CDR3 is 16 residues long. CDR3 amino acids: CASSLGDRTFGETQYF. CDR3 DNA sequence: TGCGCCAGCAGCTTGGGGGACAGGACGTTCGGGGAGACCCAGTACTTC.

This clone was observed once. V is TRBV30 and J is TRBJ2-3, with 11 bases aligning to TRBD2. The length of the CDR3 is 15 residues. Per the germline V gene, CDR1 is GTSNPN and CDR2 is SVGIG (reference sequence). V shed 1 base, J shed 6 bases, and the junction held 6 bases outside the gene matches. The CDR3 nucleotides read TGTGCCTGGAGTGGACTAGCGGGGAAGAGGGATACGCAGTATTTT. Translating it yields CAWSGLAGKRDTQYF. The full variable domain, rest sourced from reference TRBV30 and TRBJ2-3, is SQTIHQWPATLVQPVGSPLSLECTVEGTSNPNLYWYRQAAGRGLQLLFYSVGIGQISSEVPQNLSASRPQDRQFILSSKKLLLSDSGFYLCAWSGLAGKRDTQYFGPGTRLTVL.

V is TRBV14 and J is TRBJ2-1; TRBD2 aligns across 7 bases. Germline lookup yields CDR1 SGHDN and CDR2 FVKESK. The CDR3 totals 14 residues. Trimming at V came to 7 bases and at J to 7 bases, leaving 10 bases not matched to a gene. CDR3 sequence (DNA): TGTGCCAGCAAAAGGGAGCGGGGATGGAATGAGCAGTTCTTC. Protein product: CASKRERGWNEQFF.

The chain carries TRBV4-3 and TRBJ1-3; D might be TRBD1 (5 bases). The germline V gene encodes CDR1 LGHNA and CDR2 YSLEER. Trimming left V 0 bases short and J 10 bases short, with 19 bases between. This CDR3 is built from 16 residues. The CDR3 DNA is TGCGCCAGCAGCCAAGATCAGGGCCAGGGCCCTGGGACCATATATTTT. It yields the protein CASSQDQGQGPGTIYF.

The V call is TRBV9, the J call TRBJ1-1; D is perhaps TRBD1 (6 bases). CDR1 and CDR2 from the germline V gene are SGDLS and YYNGEE. V dropped 4 bases and J dropped 1 base, with 8 bases sitting between them. This CDR3 has 13 residues. The CDR3 loop reads CASSLQGNTEAFF. CDR3 coding DNA: TGTGCCAGCAGCCTACAGGGGAACACTGAAGCTTTCTTT. The variable domain in full, with the rest retrieved from reference TRBV9 and TRBJ1-1, is DSGVTQTPKHLITATGQRVTLRCSPRSGDLSVYWYQQSLDQGLQFLIQYYNGEERAKGNILERFSAQQFPDLHSELNLSSLELGDSALYFCASSLQGNTEAFFGQGTRLTVV.

This sequence joins TRBV7-9 and TRBJ1-2; 9 positions agree with TRBD1. The germline V gene encodes CDR1 SEHNR and CDR2 FQNEAQ (reference sequence). The CDR3 runs to 13 residues. The trim removed 6 bases at V and 5 bases at J, leaving 4 bases unmatched. CDR3 loop: CASRGQGIYGYTF. The CDR3 DNA reads TGTGCCAGCAGGGGACAGGGAATATATGGCTACACCTTC.

The chain links TRBV30 to TRBJ2-3; D perhaps matches TRBD2 (6 bases). The V end was cut by 0 bases, the J end by 2 bases, with 12 bases between. Germline-derived CDR1 and CDR2 are GTSNPN and SVGIG (reference sequence). This CDR3 contains 15 residues. CDR3 coding DNA: TGTGCCTGGAGTGTACCGGGACTCTACACAGATACGCAGTATTTT. The encoded protein is CAWSVPGLYTDTQYF.

The rearrangement links TRBV14 to TRBJ1-3, with 8 bases aligning to TRBD1. The CDR3 runs to 16 residues. V lost 3 bases to trimming and J lost 5 bases; unmatched junction nucleotides: 9. CDR1 and CDR2 from the germline V gene are SGHDN and FVKESK. The CDR3 is CASSHGQGRYRNTIYF. The CDR3 DNA reads as TGTGCCAGCAGCCATGGACAGGGAAGATATAGAAACACCATATATTTT. The whole variable domain, remainder taken from reference TRBV14 and TRBJ1-3, is EAGVTQFPSHSVIEKGQTVTLRCDPISGHDNLYWYRRVMGKEIKFLLHFVKESKQDESGMPNNRFLAERTGGTYSTLKVQPAELEDSGVYFCASSHGQGRYRNTIYFGEGSWLTVV.

The CDR3 sequence: CASYPVPGGSTYNEQFF. For the CDR3, the DNA is TGTGCCAGTTACCCCGTCCCAGGGGGGAGTACATACAATGAGCAGTTCTTC. The V gene is TRBV27, the J gene TRBJ2-1; D is perhaps TRBD1 (7 bases). This CDR3 contains 17 residues. Germline CDR1 reads MNHEY; CDR2 reads SMNVEV (reference sequence). V gave up 9 bases and J gave up 4 bases, with 25 bases separating them.

V usage is TRBV9 and J usage is TRBJ1-5; D uncertain. Trimming left V 4 bases short and J 8 bases short, with 13 bases between. The CDR3 is 13 amino acids. Germline V lookup: CDR1 SGDLS, CDR2 YYNGEE. Here the CDR3 reads CASSSRPFEPQHF. In nucleotides, the CDR3 is TGTGCCAGCAGCTCGCGTCCCTTCGAGCCCCAGCATTTT.

The V gene is TRBV18, the J gene TRBJ2-7; D may be TRBD1 (6 bases). The CDR3 is made up of 12 amino acids. The V gene lost 8 bases and the J gene lost 7 bases, with 15 bases spanning the gap. Per germline, CDR1 KGHSH and CDR2 LQKENI. DNA for the CDR3: TGTGCCAGCACCGAGGCCGGGACAGAGCAGTACTTC. Protein: CASTEAGTEQYF.

A remark on this clone: One end of the junction is discordant with germline, which a read error may explain. V is TRBV10-3 and J is TRBJ2-3; 11 bases line up with TRBD2. Per the germline V gene, CDR1 is ENHRY and CDR2 is SYGVKD. The CDR3 totals 16 residues. This chain's CDR3 is CASSYSSGRAIDTQYF. CDR3 bases: TGTGCCAGCAGTTATAGTAGCGGGAGGGCGATAGATACGCAGTATTTT.

This clone has a handful of counts. The chain links TRBV5-4 to TRBJ1-3, with D perhaps TRBD1 (6 bases). The germline V gene encodes CDR1 SGHNT and CDR2 YYREEE (reference sequence). V lost 0 bases, J lost 4 bases, and 11 bases lay in between. CDR3 length equals 15 residues. The CDR3, as DNA: TGTGCCAGCAGCTTGGGGGGCCAGGGGGGAAACACCATATATTTT. Residues: CASSLGGQGGNTIYF.

This clone is large within its sample. This chain uses TRBV19 with TRBJ2-4, with D maybe TRBD1 (7 bases). The CDR3 consists of 17 residues. Trimming removed 2 bases at V and 0 bases at J, with 14 bases between. Germline V gene data show CDR1 as LNHDA and CDR2 as SQIVND (reference sequence). CDR3: CASSIPQGGLAKNIQYF. In DNA form, the CDR3 reads TGTGCCAGTAGTATACCCCAGGGGGGATTAGCCAAAAACATTCAGTACTTC.

The gene calls are TRBV11-2 and TRBJ2-2; D perhaps matches TRBD1 (6 bases). Trimming pared 5 bases from V and 5 bases from J, leaving 12 bases between. The CDR3 spans 14 residues. Looked up from germline, CDR1 is SGHAT and CDR2 is FQNNGV. The DNA for the CDR3 is TGTGCCAGCAGCCCCAAGACAGGAACCGGGGAGCTGTTTTTT. It is translated as CASSPKTGTGELFF.

This clone has just one count. J is TRBJ2-7 and V is TRBV6-6; D might be TRBD1 (5 bases). Germline V CDR1 and CDR2: MNHNY, SVGAGI (reference sequence). The length of the CDR3 is 15 residues. V lost 0 bases and J lost 5, with 14 bases in between. CDR3 nucleotides: TGTGCCAGCAGTTACTCAAGGCAGGGAAGGCACGAGCAGTACTTC. Its translation: CASSYSRQGRHEQYF.

DNA of the CDR3: TGTGCCAGCAGCCCAAATAGGCTAGCGGGGGGGCATGAGCAGTTCTTC. It encodes CASSPNRLAGGHEQFF. The chain uses TRBV7-9 and TRBJ2-1, with 12 bases matching TRBD2. Losses at the gene ends were 5 bases for V and 8 bases for J; bases not matched to a gene: 10. Germline V gene sequence: CDR1 SEHNR, CDR2 FQNEAQ (reference sequence). This CDR3 contains 16 residues.

V gene TRBV30 combines with J gene TRBJ2-1; the match to TRBD2 covers 13 bases. This CDR3 contains 17 residues. After removal of 3 bases from V and 5 bases from J, the junction contained 10 bases not matched to a gene. Per germline, CDR1 GTSNPN and CDR2 SVGIG (reference sequence). CDR3 coding DNA: TGTGCCTGGAGCCTGATACTAGCGGGGGGGCCGGACAATGAGCAGTTCTTC. This codes for CAWSLILAGGPDNEQFF.

This clone appeared a few times. The V call is TRBV7-9, the J call TRBJ2-3, with D possibly matching TRBD1 (6 bases). The CDR3 covers 15 residues. V was shortened by 5 bases and J by 1 base, with 13 bases between the two germline ends. Germline CDR1 is SEHNR and CDR2 is FQNEAQ (reference sequence). The CDR3 region is CASSDRDTRTDTQYF. The CDR3 DNA reads TGTGCCAGCAGCGACCGGGACACACGCACAGATACGCAGTATTTT.

This clone appeared once. The rearrangement links TRBV28 to TRBJ2-7, with 10 bases aligning to TRBD2. The CDR3 is 14 amino acids. The germline gives CDR1 MDHEN, CDR2 SYDVKM. Germline trimming cut 6 bases from V and 2 bases from J; bases unmatched to any gene: 4. DNA of the CDR3: TGTGCCAGCAGGCCGAGCGGGAGGGCCTACGAGCAGTACTTC. Translation gives CASRPSGRAYEQYF.